This T cell receptor beta chain appears in the sequencing data of a study of blood T cell repertoires in COVID-19. As for the study in general: Acute-phase and convalescent COVID-19 samples originated in the United States, Italy and Spain. T cells, B-cell-depleted T cells, or PBMCs provided the cDNA or gDNA that served as material.

This clone is a singleton in its sample. Per the authors' pipeline: Counts of nucleated cells, estimated from reference gene primer amplification, were obtained. The protocol was immunoSEQ multiplex PCR, while the TCRdb copy is restricted to in-frame clones and leaves out a portion. The DNA gave D and trimming, while V, J and clone size come from that table. The data contain 200,000 to 250,000 clones, just over 90% of them seen just once; the ten biggest clones take up approximately 1.2%. This clonotype was obtained from a man aged 25 to 40 with acute or convalescent COVID-19. The sequencing sample was made of peripheral blood.

The CDR3 region has the DNA TGTGCCAGCAGGGCGACAGGGGGCAAGAACACTGAAGCTTTCTTT. This encodes CASRATGGKNTEAFF. The J gene is TRBJ1-1, the V gene TRBV9; 10 positions agree with TRBD1. This CDR3 has 15 amino acids. Germline V gives CDR1 SGDLS, CDR2 YYNGEE. With 5 bases clipped from V and 1 base from J, the junction kept 5 bases outside the gene matches.